The sequence of this T cell receptor beta chain was determined in a study of tumor and adjacent non-tumor tissue in lung cancer (dated by TCRdb to the late 2010s). Describing the broader study: The cohort included some twelve adenocarcinoma, a couple of squamous cell carcinoma and 1 small cell lung cancer patients. Sequencing produced fewer than 150,000,000 productive TCRbeta reads in total, an average of about 4.2 million reads per sample. The roughly 15 patients were aged about 30 to 76 years, included around ten men and 5 women, and had TNM stage I to III disease. Bulk TCRbeta repertoires were compared between lung tumor tissue and matched distant non-tumor lung tissue obtained from 15 or so lung cancer patients. Around 31 paired specimens, one tumor and one normal lung sample per patient, were profiled by TCRbeta CDR3 sequencing. Study-wide conclusions, independent of this receptor: Neither the sequencing platform nor unique molecular identifiers are mentioned in the methods. The top 100 clones accounted for a significantly larger cumulative portion of the repertoire in normal lung than in tumor tissue. The cohort had only about 16 patients, and the authors noted that larger samples and more detailed clinical data are needed. Peripheral blood was not sequenced, so blood TCRbeta repertoires in these lung cancer patients were not examined. TCR diversity (inverse Simpson) was significantly higher in tumor than in normal lung tissue (approximately 440 vs 150, P = 0.0075, Mann-Whitney U test). TCR diversity was significantly higher in younger patients, and greater tumor TCR diversity was associated with shorter overall survival and shorter disease-free survival.

Receptors were amplified or captured by multiplex PCR. The instrument given in TCRdb is Illumina HiSeq 2500. TCRbeta libraries were constructed through three rounds of nested PCR with primers (Table S4) according to protocols modified from ARM-PCR. Before sequencing, PCR products of 200-500 bp were cut from the gel and purified using the QIAquick gel extraction kit. On the study's bioinformatics: Reads were cleaned using Trimmomatic, were merged into complete CDR3 sequences using FLASH, and were assigned to V(D)J germline segments using MiTCR. VDJtools was used to compute clonal diversity as the inverse Simpson's index. In-frame sequences without a premature stop codon were defined as productive reads. Clones were called with MiXCR by TCRdb after fastp trimmed the public reads at Q25, and only in-frame beta chains were retained. Each record represents a unique CDR3 protein, reported with the most common genes and DNA among its rows. None of the V and J calls come from the authors' own analysis; TCRdb made them. The sample table contains some 73,000 distinct CDR3 sequences; only one count was recorded for approximately 80% of them. The ten largest clones represent about 54% of the sample.

RNA was extracted from bulk unsorted tissue and checked for quality with a NanoDrop ND-1000 and an Agilent 2100. The normal lung samples consisted of distant non-tumor tissue collected more than 3 cm from the tumor edge. Donors were newly diagnosed lung cancer patients admitted for thoracic surgery in China between August and November 2014, without prior chemotherapy. Patients who had received previous radiotherapy or chemotherapy, or who had another concurrent cancer, were excluded from the study. Pieces of surgical tissue measuring roughly 1-2 cm3 were kept in RNAlater solution and stored at -80 degrees C until use. The CDR3 runs 12 amino acids, cysteine and phenylalanine included. The read is trimmed to its CDR3 DNA, 36 bases read in frame from base 1. According to the germline V gene, CDR1 reads SQVTM and CDR2 reads ANQGSEA. To note about this clonotype: There is no known antigen for this receptor. Compared with germline, one end of the junction differs, possibly owing to a read error.

The rearranged segments are TRBV29-1 and TRBJ1-1; the D gene cannot be resolved reliably. The sample taken for sequencing was distant non-tumor lung tissue. This clonotype was obtained from a man aged 55 to 70 with non-small cell lung cancer. The CDR3 loop reads CSAEVGLPEAFF. At the DNA level, the sequence is TGCAGCGCTGAAGTAGGACTCCCTGAAGCTTTCTTT.